This T cell receptor (beta chain) emerged from a study of T-cell reconstitution after alpha-beta-depleted transplantation in children. Unique molecular identifiers were incorporated when the TCRbeta library was constructed. TCRdb re-derived calls from the PCR reads in MiXCR, one entry per CDR3 protein. The data hold some 500,000 distinct CDR3 sequences, with around a third observed a single time. This clonotype came up once. The CDR3 has 13 residues. Trimming took off 4 bases at V and 1 base at J, with 8 bases between the two ends. Looked up from germline, CDR1 is SGHRS and CDR2 is YFSETQ. This chain joins TRBV5-1 and TRBJ1-1; no firm D call. This specimen was PBMCs from the stem cell graft donor, taken from the stem cell graft. This sequence originates from a human donor who donated a stem cell graft to a child with aplastic anemia. CDR3: CASSIDRNTEAFF. Here the CDR3 DNA reads TGCGCCAGCAGCATCGATAGGAACACTGAAGCTTTCTTT.